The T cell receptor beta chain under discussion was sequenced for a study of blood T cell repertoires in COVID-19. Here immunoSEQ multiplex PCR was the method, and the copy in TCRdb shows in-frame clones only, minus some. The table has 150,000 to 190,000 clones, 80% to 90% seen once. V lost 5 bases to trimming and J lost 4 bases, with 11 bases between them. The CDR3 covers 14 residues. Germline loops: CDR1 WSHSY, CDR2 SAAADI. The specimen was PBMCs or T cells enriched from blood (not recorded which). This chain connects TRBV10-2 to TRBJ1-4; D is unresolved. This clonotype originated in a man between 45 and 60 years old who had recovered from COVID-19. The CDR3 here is CASSWLASNEKLFF. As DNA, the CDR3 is TGCGCCAGCAGTTGGCTGGCAAGTAATGAAAAACTGTTTTTT.